Presented here are 30 T cell receptor beta chains from one specimen sequenced in a study of cytomegalovirus exposure and HLA in healthy donors. A multiplex PCR was run with 60 Vbeta primers and 13 Jbeta primers. Profiled with immunoSEQ multiplex PCR; TCRdb holds only in-frame clones, not every one. The data show about 200,000 clones, and the top ten clones hold about 1.1%. Input material: PBMCs. The receptors come from a girl aged 2-10 years in good health and CMV-seropositive.

The chain combines TRBV5-4 with TRBJ1-1; possibly TRBD1 for D (5 bases). With 2 bases removed from V and 8 bases from J, the gap between germline ends came to 16 bases. This CDR3 region has 14 residues. Germline loops: CDR1 SGHNT, CDR2 YYREEE (reference sequence). In DNA, the CDR3 is TGTGCCAGCAGCTTACGGAGGGGTTCGGGGGAAGCTTTCTTT. Its translation is CASSLRRGSGEAFF.

V usage is TRBV4-2 and J usage is TRBJ2-7; the match to TRBD1 covers 8 bases. The CDR3 contains 16 residues. The V and J ends lost 0 bases and 9 bases, in that order; junction bases with no gene match: 13. Germline values: CDR1 LGHNA, CDR2 YNFKEQ. This CDR3 reads CASSQDLETGVVRQYF. The CDR3 DNA follows: TGTGCCAGCAGCCAAGATCTAGAGACAGGGGTGGTGCGGCAGTACTTC.

This chain uses TRBV11-1 with TRBJ2-6, with unresolved D. The ends were cut back, 0 bases at V and 3 bases at J, with 6 bases in the middle. CDR1 and CDR2 (germline): SGHAT, FQDESV (reference sequence). The CDR3 runs 15 residues. The CDR3 here is CASSLARIGANVLTF. The CDR3 nucleotides are TGTGCCAGCAGCTTAGCGAGAATTGGGGCCAACGTCCTGACTTTC.

This chain connects TRBV6-6 to TRBJ2-7; 11 positions agree with TRBD2. Trimming at V came to 2 bases and at J to 2 bases, leaving 5 bases not matched to a gene. Germline lookup yields CDR1 MNHNY and CDR2 SVGAGI (reference sequence). This CDR3 spans 16 amino acids. This chain's CDR3 is CASSYPGTSGTYEQYF. In DNA, the CDR3 is TGTGCCAGCAGTTACCCCGGGACTAGCGGTACCTACGAGCAGTACTTC.

The genes are TRBV27 and TRBJ2-7; TRBD2 matches 11 bases. V lost 2 bases, J lost 2 bases, and 17 bases stayed unmatched. Germline CDR1 and CDR2: MNHEY and SMNVEV (reference sequence). This CDR3 has 20 amino acids. CDR3 coding DNA: TGTGCCAGCAGTTTAAGACACCCCTCGGTAGCGGGAGGGCCTCCCTACGAGCAGTACTTC. Amino acids: CASSLRHPSVAGGPPYEQYF.

The chain joins TRBV2 to TRBJ1-2; D possibly corresponds to TRBD1 (5 bases). The CDR3 is made up of 11 amino acids. Trimming left V 9 bases short and J 4 bases short, with 9 bases between. Germline-derived CDR1 and CDR2 are SNHLY and FYNNEI. The DNA for the CDR3 is TGTGCCAGGCGGGGCTCCTATGGCTACACCTTC. Amino acids: CARRGSYGYTF. Filled out from reference TRBV2 and TRBJ1-2, the complete variable domain reads EPEVTQTPSHQVTQMGQEVILRCVPISNHLYFYWYRQILGQKVEFLVSFYNNEISEKSEIFDDQFSVERPDGSNFTLKIRSTKLEDSAMYFCARRGSYGYTFGSGTRLTVV.

For the CDR3, the DNA is TGTGCCAGCACCCTCGACGGTGGGGACAGGGGGCCTGCTTTCTTT. This translates into CASTLDGGDRGPAFF. This chain links TRBV9 with TRBJ1-1; 12 bases align to TRBD1. CDR1 and CDR2 (germline): SGDLS, YYNGEE. CDR3 length: 15 residues. Losses at the gene ends were 6 bases for V and 11 bases for J; bases not matched to a gene: 14.

The V call is TRBV11-2, the J call TRBJ1-2, with 9 bases fitting TRBD1. This CDR3 has 16 amino acids. Trimming removed 3 bases from V and 4 bases from J; junction bases left unmatched: 9. CDR1 is SGHAT, CDR2 FQNNGV, per germline. CDR3 nucleotide sequence: TGTGCCAGCAGCTTGGTGGGGACAGGGCATGGCTATGGCTACACCTTC. As protein: CASSLVGTGHGYGYTF.

The gene calls are TRBV6-5 and TRBJ2-5; TRBD1 agrees at 7 bases. The closer fit of TRBJ2-7 to the DNA end suggests the J call may be wrong. Per germline, CDR1 MNHEY and CDR2 SVGAGI. This CDR3 contains 14 residues. For the CDR3, the DNA is TGTGCCAGCAGCCTCGACAGGGATACCTACGAGCAGTACTTC. The encoded protein is CASSLDRDTYEQYF.

The chain combines TRBV7-2 with TRBJ2-6; D possibly corresponds to TRBD1 (6 bases). This CDR3 comprises 17 residues. The ends were cut back, 5 bases at V and 2 bases at J, with 16 bases in the middle. Germline CDR1 reads SGHTA; CDR2 reads FQGNSA. CDR3 bases: TGTGCCAGCAGCCACGGGACATCGATTCCTGGGGCCAACGTCCTGACTTTC. Its protein is CASSHGTSIPGANVLTF.

V and J are TRBV5-5 and TRBJ2-5, with 7 bases that match TRBD2. Germline V lookup: CDR1 SGHKS, CDR2 YYEKEE (reference sequence). Germline trimming cut 2 bases from V and 9 bases from J; bases unmatched to any gene: 7. The CDR3 length is 13 residues. Written as DNA, the CDR3 is TGTGCCAGCAGCTTAGGGGAGGGCGGGGCCCAGTACTTC. Protein sequence: CASSLGEGGAQYF.

J is TRBJ2-7 and V is TRBV7-2; weak D call: TRBD1 (6 bases). This CDR3 has 12 amino acids. Germline CDR1 and CDR2: SGHTA and FQGNSA. V lost 6 bases, J lost 9 bases, and 15 bases lay in between. The DNA for the CDR3 is TGTGCCAGCAGTTCTACAGGGACGGCGCAGTACTTC. Protein product: CASSSTGTAQYF.

This chain connects TRBV5-1 to TRBJ2-5; TRBD2 matches at 15 bases. V gave up 4 bases and J gave up 5 bases; unmatched junction bases: 3. Germline assignment: CDR1 SGHRS and CDR2 YFSETQ. This CDR3 has 15 residues. CDR3 DNA sequence: TGCGCCAGCAGCCGGACTAGCGGGAGGGTGGAGACCCAGTACTTC. Its translation: CASSRTSGRVETQYF.

This chain uses TRBV30 with TRBJ1-1; weak D call: TRBD1 (6 bases). The V end lost 2 bases, the J end lost 1 base, and 29 bases lay between the germline ends. The length of the CDR3 is 20 residues. The germline V gene has CDR1 GTSNPN and CDR2 SVGIG (reference sequence). The CDR3: CAWSTSNFGGIQVRNTEAFF. The CDR3 DNA is TGTGCCTGGAGTACGTCCAACTTTGGGGGCATACAAGTCAGGAACACTGAAGCTTTCTTT.

CDR3 protein: CASSVAGQGGMKNIQYF. The CDR3 bases are TGTGCCAGCAGCGTAGCGGGACAGGGGGGTATGAAAAACATTCAGTACTTC. The V call is TRBV9, the J call TRBJ2-4; the match to TRBD1 covers 11 bases. The ends lost 0 bases at V and 4 bases at J; junction bases unmatched: 6. This CDR3 has 17 residues. Looked up from germline, CDR1 is SGDLS and CDR2 is YYNGEE.

The V gene is TRBV5-4, the J gene TRBJ1-1; a weak D match, TRBD1 (6 bases). Trimming stripped 4 bases from V and 1 base from J, with 11 bases between. CDR1 and CDR2 from the germline V gene are SGHNT and YYREEE (reference sequence). This CDR3 region has 14 residues. DNA of the CDR3: TGTGCCAGCAGCCTACAGGGCGGGAACACTGAAGCTTTCTTT. Amino acids: CASSLQGGNTEAFF.

This chain links TRBV5-1 with TRBJ2-3; 15 bases are shared with TRBD2. V was clipped by 4 bases and J by 2 bases; unmatched bases: 5. The CDR3 contains 17 residues. CDR1 and CDR2 (germline): SGHRS, YFSETQ. The CDR3, as DNA: TGCGCCAGCAGCCCCGGGACTAGCGGGAGGAACACAGATACGCAGTATTTT. This translates into CASSPGTSGRNTDTQYF.

The CDR3 DNA sequence: TGTGCCAGCAGCTTAGCCCCGGACTTAACTAGCACAGATACGCAGTATTTT. Translating gives CASSLAPDLTSTDTQYF. The chain joins TRBV7-2 to TRBJ2-3; D might be TRBD2 (5 bases). Germline-derived CDR1 and CDR2 are SGHTA and FQGNSA. The CDR3 sequence is 17 residues long. The ends were cut back, 0 bases at V and 0 bases at J, with 13 bases in the middle. The variable domain in full, completed from reference TRBV7-2 and TRBJ2-3, reads GAGVSQSPSNKVTEKGKDVELRCDPISGHTALYWYRQSLGQGLEFLIYFQGNSAPDKSGLPSDRFSAERTGGSVSTLTIQRTQQEDSAVYLCASSLAPDLTSTDTQYFGPGTRLTVL.

The rearrangement uses TRBV7-6 and TRBJ1-2; D perhaps matches TRBD1 (5 bases). CDR1 is SGHVS and CDR2 is FNYEAQ in the germline V gene. V was shortened by 8 bases and J by 6 bases, with 22 bases between the two germline ends. The CDR3 spans 15 residues. The CDR3 DNA reads TGTGCCAGCCTCCCAGGAGGCGCGGGGGGGGATGGCTACACCTTC. Its translation: CASLPGGAGGDGYTF.

The J gene is TRBJ1-4, the V gene TRBV5-4; possibly TRBD1 for D (5 bases). The CDR3 length is 15 residues. Germline CDR1 SGHNT, CDR2 YYREEE (reference sequence). V was pared by 4 bases and J by 0 bases, with 10 bases between. CDR3 loop: CASSAGGATNEKLFF. The DNA of the CDR3 is TGTGCCAGCAGCGCCGGGGGTGCAACTAATGAAAAACTGTTTTTT.

The rearrangement joins TRBV5-4 to TRBJ2-1; 9 nucleotides agree with TRBD2. The CDR3 totals 13 residues. V shed 4 bases, J shed 10 bases, and the junction held 6 bases outside the gene matches. Germline lookup yields CDR1 SGHNT and CDR2 YYREEE (reference sequence). The CDR3 DNA follows: TGTGCCAGCAGCCTGCGGGGGGGGAGGGAGCAGTTCTTC. Protein sequence: CASSLRGGREQFF.

The chain couples TRBV5-1 to TRBJ1-3; D is perhaps TRBD1 (6 bases). CDR1 and CDR2 (germline): SGHRS, YFSETQ. This CDR3 contains 18 residues. V was trimmed by 2 bases and J by 5 bases, leaving 23 bases between them. CDR3 sequence reads: CASSFDGSGQKVRNTIYF. For the CDR3, the DNA is TGCGCCAGCAGCTTCGACGGCAGTGGACAGAAAGTAAGAAACACCATATATTTT.

V is TRBV7-9 and J is TRBJ2-7; TRBD1 agrees at 7 bases. Germline-derived CDR1 and CDR2 are SEHNR and FQNEAQ (reference sequence). This CDR3 is built from 15 residues. V was clipped by 4 bases and J by 3 bases; unmatched bases: 9. For the CDR3, the DNA is TGTGCCAGCAGCTCCCAACAGGGGCCGGACTACGAGCAGTACTTC. Translated, it gives CASSSQQGPDYEQYF.

The chain links TRBV19 to TRBJ2-1; TRBD2 agrees at 10 bases. The length of the CDR3 is 17 residues. Germline trimming cut 3 bases from V and 8 bases from J; bases unmatched to any gene: 13. The germline CDR1 and CDR2 sequences are LNHDA and SQIVND (reference sequence). The CDR3 DNA reads TGTGCCAGTAGTATTTTCGGAGCGGGAGGGCCTTTATATGAGCAGTTCTTC. Translating it yields CASSIFGAGGPLYEQFF.

The chain is built from TRBV29-1 and TRBJ2-3; 12 nucleotides agree with TRBD2. Germline CDR1 reads SQVTM; CDR2 reads ANQGSEA. The CDR3 length is 18 residues. The junction had 13 bases not matched to a gene; V was cut back by 6 bases and J by 0 bases. The DNA for the CDR3 is TGCAGCGTCCGGACTAGCGGGATCAACACCCTCAGCACAGATACGCAGTATTTT. Protein product: CSVRTSGINTLSTDTQYF.

The V call is TRBV9, the J call TRBJ2-1; 8 nucleotides align to TRBD1. Germline V lookup: CDR1 SGDLS, CDR2 YYNGEE. The CDR3 consists of 15 residues. The junction had 8 bases not matched to a gene; V was cut back by 0 bases and J by 9 bases. CDR3: CASSVEPRTGGEQFF. The CDR3 DNA reads as TGTGCCAGCAGCGTAGAGCCAAGAACAGGGGGTGAGCAGTTCTTC.

J is TRBJ2-7 and V is TRBV11-2; TRBD2 matches at 13 bases. Germline V CDR1 and CDR2: SGHAT, FQNNGV. Trimming at V came to 1 base and at J to 3 bases, leaving 3 bases not matched to a gene. The CDR3 is made up of 16 amino acids. CDR3: CASSLVGTSGDYEQYF. DNA of the CDR3: TGTGCCAGCAGCTTAGTGGGGACTAGCGGGGACTACGAGCAGTACTTC.

This rearrangement joins TRBV6-5 to TRBJ2-5; a weak D match, TRBD2 (5 bases). CDR1 MNHEY and CDR2 SVGAGI come from the germline V gene. V lost 6 bases and J lost 5, with 13 bases in between. The CDR3 length is 13 residues. The CDR3, as DNA: TGTGCCAGCAGCCACGGGGAAAGGGAGACCCAGTACTTC. It yields the protein CASSHGERETQYF.

The chain carries TRBV28 and TRBJ1-5, with a tentative D call TRBD1 (6 bases). Germline lookup yields CDR1 MDHEN and CDR2 SYDVKM. V was clipped by 6 bases and J by 6 bases, with 15 bases between them. This CDR3 region has 14 residues. The CDR3 reads CASSSTTGFQPQHF. CDR3 DNA: TGTGCCAGCAGCTCCACTACAGGGTTTCAGCCCCAGCATTTT.

The chain is built from TRBV30 and TRBJ2-1; 14 bases map to TRBD2. The CDR3 is 17 amino acids. V lost 3 bases to trimming and J lost 4 bases; unmatched junction nucleotides: 8. The V gene's germline CDR1 is GTSNPN and CDR2 SVGIG (reference sequence). The CDR3 coding sequence is TGTGCCTGGAGCGACAGGACTAGCGGGAGGTTATACAATGAGCAGTTCTTC. This sequence encodes CAWSDRTSGRLYNEQFF.